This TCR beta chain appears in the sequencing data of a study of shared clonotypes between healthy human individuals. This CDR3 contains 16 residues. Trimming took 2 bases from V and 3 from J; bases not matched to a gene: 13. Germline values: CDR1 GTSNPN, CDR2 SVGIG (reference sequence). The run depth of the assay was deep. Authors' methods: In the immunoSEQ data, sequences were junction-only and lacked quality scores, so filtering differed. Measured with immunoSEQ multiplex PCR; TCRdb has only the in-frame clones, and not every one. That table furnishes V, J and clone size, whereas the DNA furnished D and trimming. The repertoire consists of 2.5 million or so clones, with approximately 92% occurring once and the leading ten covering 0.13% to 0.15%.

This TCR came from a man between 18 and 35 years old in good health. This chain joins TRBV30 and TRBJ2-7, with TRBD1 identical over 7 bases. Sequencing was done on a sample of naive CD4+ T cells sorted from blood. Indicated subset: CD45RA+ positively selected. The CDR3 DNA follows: TGTGCCTGGAGTCCTTTGGGGACAGTTAGAATCTACGAGCAGTACTTC. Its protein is CAWSPLGTVRIYEQYF.